Ten or more counts support the clone carrying this T cell receptor (beta chain). No antigen is known for it. TCRdb passed the RACE reads through MiXCR, listing each CDR3 protein once. The data contain around 100,000 distinct CDR3 sequences, 10% to 13% of them seen just once; the ten biggest clones take up around 3.3%. The time point here: pre-sensitization, week 0. Described treatment: therapeutic diphenylcyclopropenone sensitization with weekly scalp DPC. These data are taken from a study of human T cells and chemical hapten exposure. In the study overall: Patch tests applied 0.01% DPC to the upper back and were scored after 6 days. Findings of the study overall: Clustering by CDR3 similarity yielded significantly more large clusters from expanded TCRs than controls.

The CDR3 sequence is 15 residues long. The V end was cut by 6 bases, the J end by 3 bases, with 18 bases between. Germline CDR1 is SGHVS and CDR2 is FQNEAQ. The V and J genes are TRBV7-8 and TRBJ2-7; D is possibly TRBD1 (6 bases). This TCR was sampled from a woman between 55 and 75 years old with alopecia areata. Some clones in this sample may be carry-over from other donors' samples. The sample was whole blood, taken in connection with sensitization to the hapten diphenylcyclopropenone (DPC). The CDR3 region is CASRWGQGSFYEQYF. The CDR3 coding sequence is TGTGCCAGCAGGTGGGGCCAGGGGTCTTTCTACGAGCAGTACTTC.